The rows below give T cell receptor beta chains drawn from one sample of a study of cytomegalovirus exposure and HLA in healthy donors. Sequenced by immunoSEQ multiplex PCR; TCRdb stores in-frame clones only, minus some. The data hold about 120,000 clones, with roughly a tenth observed a single time. The specimen sequenced was PBMCs. These TCRs come from a woman aged 18 to 35 in good health and CMV-seropositive. CDR3s include the opening cysteine and the closing phenylalanine or tryptophan. D genes are given only for firm matches. Clone size is given for some rows only: seen once, a few or many times, or a class if the clone is expanded.

few	TRBV28	-	TRBJ1-2	TGTGCCAGCTGGAGCGTGGAGGGCAACTATGGCTACACCTTC	CASWSVEGNYGYTF
once	TRBV20-1	-	TRBJ2-1	TGCAGTGCTCGACTAGTCGATGAGCAGTTCTTC	CSARLVDEQFF
few	TRBV27	TRBD1	TRBJ2-7	TGTGCCAGCGCCGATGGGACAGGGTCTTACGAGCAGTACTTC	CASADGTGSYEQYF
few	TRBV9	TRBD2	TRBJ2-3	TGTGCCAGCAGCTTTAGCGGGAGCGTTGGGTCGGTCACAGATACGCAGTATTTT	CASSFSGSVGSVTDTQYF
few	TRBV2	-	TRBJ1-2	TGTGCCACATATGGCTACACCTTC	CATYGYTF
-	TRBV5-5	-	TRBJ2-7	TGTGCCAGCAGCTTAACAGGTTACGAGCAGTACTTC	CASSLTGYEQYF
-	TRBV11-1	-	TRBJ2-5	TGTGCCAGCAGCTTTAGTAAGGAAGGGGGAGTCCAAGAGACCCAGTACTTC	CASSFSKEGGVQETQYF
few	TRBV30	TRBD2	TRBJ2-3	TGTGCCCGAACTAGCGGGGTCAGCACAGATACGCAGTATTTT	CARTSGVSTDTQYF
-	TRBV9	TRBD2	TRBJ2-7	TGTGCCAGCAGCACCACCGGACTAGCGGGGAACTACGAGCAGTACTTC	CASSTTGLAGNYEQYF
-	TRBV6-5	-	TRBJ1-1	TGTGCCAGCAGGATTGACCTCCAGGGTACTGAAGCTTTCTTT	CASRIDLQGTEAFF
few	TRBV13	-	TRBJ2-6	TGTGCCAGCAGCTTAGAGACATCTGGGGCCAACGTCCTGACTTTC	CASSLETSGANVLTF
-	TRBV19	-	TRBJ2-1	TGTGCCAGTAGTATGGGGGACGGAAGGGGGAACTCCTACAATGAGCAGTTCTTC	CASSMGDGRGNSYNEQFF
few	TRBV5-6	-	TRBJ2-7	TGTGCCAGCAGCTTCCAGGAACGGGAGCAGTACTTC	CASSFQEREQYF
-	TRBV30	-	TRBJ1-5	TGTGCCTGGGGACAGCCTGACCAGCCCCAGCATTTT	CAWGQPDQPQHF
-	TRBV6-5	-	TRBJ1-1	TGTGCCAGCAGCCGGGGAAACACTGAAGCTTTCTTT	CASSRGNTEAFF
few	TRBV2	-	TRBJ2-7	TGTGCCAGCAGTGATTTGGGTACAGGGTTCTACGAGCAGTACTTC	CASSDLGTGFYEQYF
few	TRBV10-3	-	TRBJ1-1	TGTGCCATCAGGCGGGGAGTGAACACTGAAGCTTTCTTT	CAIRRGVNTEAFF
-	TRBV28	-	TRBJ2-7	TGTGCCAGCAGTTTCCCAGGGTCCCCTAAGGAGCAGTACTTC	CASSFPGSPKEQYF
few	TRBV6-1	TRBD1	TRBJ1-5	TGTGCCAGCACCCCCCGGACAGGGACAAATCAGCCCCAGCATTTT	CASTPRTGTNQPQHF
-	TRBV5-1	-	TRBJ2-3	TGCGCCAGCAGCTTGGCGGGGAGCCGAGATACGCAGTATTTT	CASSLAGSRDTQYF
few	TRBV2	-	TRBJ1-1	TGTGCCAGCACCGAGTTCTCTAAAGCTTTCTTT	CASTEFSKAFF
-	TRBV7-6	-	TRBJ1-1	TGTGCCAGCAGCCCGGGGATGAACACTGAAGCTTTCTTT	CASSPGMNTEAFF
few	TRBV5-1	TRBD1	TRBJ1-2	TGCGCCAGCAGCCCGGACAGGGGGACTTCTGGCTACACCTTC	CASSPDRGTSGYTF
-	TRBV28	TRBD1	TRBJ1-5	TGTGCCAGCAGTCGTGCCACAGGGGGGAATCAGCCCCAGCATTTT	CASSRATGGNQPQHF
-	TRBV7-9	-	TRBJ1-1	TGTGCCAGCAGTCCCACGTCTCAGTCCCCCACTGAAGCTTTCTTT	CASSPTSQSPTEAFF
few	TRBV7-2	TRBD1	TRBJ1-1	TGTGCCAGCAGCCCCCGACAGGGAAACACTGAAGCTTTCTTT	CASSPRQGNTEAFF
-	TRBV5-4	-	TRBJ1-5	TGTGCCAGCAGCATACAGGGTAGCAATCAGCCCCAGCATTTT	CASSIQGSNQPQHF
few	TRBV5-4	-	TRBJ1-1	TGTGCCAGCAGCTTATCGTGGGGGCCAAGCACTGAAGCTTTCTTT	CASSLSWGPSTEAFF
-	TRBV4-2	-	TRBJ2-1	TGTGCCAGCAGCCAAGAAACGGCGGGTAGTATGAATGAGCAGTTCTTC	CASSQETAGSMNEQFF
-	TRBV19	-	TRBJ2-7	TGTGCCAGTAGTGCCGGCAGGGGCCTCGGCGAGCAGTACTTC	CASSAGRGLGEQYF
few	TRBV28	-	TRBJ2-7	TGTGCCAGCAGTTTAGGTCAGGTCTCCTACGAGCAGTACTTC	CASSLGQVSYEQYF
few	TRBV25-1	TRBD2	TRBJ2-5	TGTGCCAGCAGTGATGGACTAGCAGAGACCCAGTACTTC	CASSDGLAETQYF
-	TRBV28	-	TRBJ2-7	TGTGCCAGCAGTTTATCCTTCCCCGCCCTCCAACGGGGACTGAAGTACTACGAGCAGTACTTC	CASSLSFPALQRGLKYYEQYF
-	TRBV5-4	TRBD1	TRBJ2-5	TGTGCCAGCAGCCCGAGACAGGGGATCGGAGAGACCCAGTACTTC	CASSPRQGIGETQYF
few	TRBV18	TRBD2	TRBJ2-7	TGTGCCAGCTCCCTAGCGGGAGACGACGAGCAGTACTTC	CASSLAGDDEQYF